The rows below give T cell receptor beta chains drawn from one sample of a study of shared clonotypes between healthy human individuals. Method: immunoSEQ multiplex PCR; TCRdb's copy keeps in-frame clones and lacks some. The sample consists of 850,000 to 1,200,000 clones, approximately 76% of them appearing once. The sample was memory CD4+ T cells sorted from blood. The receptors shown here come from a man younger than 30 in good health. Both conserved end residues are part of each CDR3. The D gene is left open where the match is weak. Part of the rows lack a size; the others show once, few, many or a class for expanded clones.

abundance,v_gene,d_gene,j_gene,CDR3aa,CDR3nt
few,TRBV9,.,TRBJ2-5,CASSVGRRETQYF,TGTGCCAGCAGCGTAGGCCGGAGGGAGACCCAGTACTTC
.,TRBV4-1,.,TRBJ2-6,CASSLEGRSGANVLTF,TGCGCCAGCAGCCTAGAGGGGCGCTCTGGGGCCAACGTCCTGACTTTC
once,TRBV9,.,TRBJ1-1,CASSVKGESSEAFF,TGTGCCAGCAGCGTGAAGGGGGAAAGCTCTGAAGCTTTCTTT
.,TRBV7-9,TRBD1,TRBJ2-2,CASSQSLGTGFIAGELFF,TGTGCCAGCAGCCAATCCCTGGGGACAGGGTTTATCGCCGGGGAGCTGTTTTTT
.,TRBV9,TRBD1,TRBJ1-5,CASSVTGTWNQPQHF,TGTGCCAGCAGCGTGACAGGGACCTGGAATCAGCCCCAGCATTTT
.,TRBV6-1,.,TRBJ1-4,CATPTPTNEKLFF,TGTGCCACCCCGACGCCAACTAATGAAAAACTGTTTTTT
.,TRBV19,TRBD1,TRBJ1-2,CASHAPGQGSNGYTF,TGTGCCAGTCATGCCCCGGGACAGGGGTCCAATGGCTACACCTTC
few,TRBV6-1,.,TRBJ1-1,CASRTGLMNTEAFF,TGTGCCAGCAGGACAGGCCTCATGAACACTGAAGCTTTCTTT
few,TRBV21-1,.,TRBJ1-1,CASSKVLEVRVRDWWVCTEAFF,TGTGCCAGCAGCAAAGTCCTCGAAGTAAGGGTAAGGGACTGGTGGGTGTGTACTGAAGCTTTCTTT
.,TRBV25-1,.,TRBJ2-3,CASSEWGTDTQYF,TGTGCCAGCAGTGAATGGGGGACTGACACGCAGTATTTT
.,TRBV7-2,TRBD1,TRBJ2-7,CASSLQGDQVYEQYF,TGTGCCAGCAGCTTACAGGGGGATCAGGTCTACGAGCAGTACTTC
.,TRBV27,TRBD2,TRBJ2-7,CASSRVASGSSYEQYF,TGTGCCAGCAGTAGGGTAGCTAGCGGATCCTCCTACGAGCAGTACTTC
many,TRBV5-6,TRBD2,TRBJ2-5,CASSLGLAGGQETQYF,TGTGCCAGCAGCTTGGGACTAGCGGGGGGGCAAGAGACCCAGTACTTC
many,TRBV18,TRBD1,TRBJ2-5,CASSRGTGAQETQYF,TGTGCCAGCTCACGCGGGACAGGGGCTCAAGAGACCCAGTACTTC
.,TRBV5-6,.,TRBJ2-7,CASSSIGGNEQYF,TGTGCCAGCAGCTCCATAGGGGGTAACGAGCAGTACTTC
.,TRBV15,TRBD1,TRBJ2-7,CATSRDRQGRVF,TGTGCCACCAGCAGAGATCGACAGGGTAGGGTCTTC
.,TRBV10-2,.,TRBJ2-7,CASSRQGGSYEQYF,TGCGCCAGCAGTCGACAGGGAGGGTCCTACGAGCAGTACTTC
once,TRBV5-1,TRBD1,TRBJ1-1,CASSSAGQGRQNTEAFF,TGCGCCAGCAGCTCTGCCGGACAGGGGCGACAGAACACTGAAGCTTTCTTT
.,TRBV9,TRBD1,TRBJ2-2,CASSETGANTGELFF,TGTGCCAGCAGTGAGACAGGGGCGAACACCGGGGAGCTGTTTTTT
.,TRBV4-1,.,TRBJ1-4,CASSPEKGGGEKLFF,TGCGCCAGCAGCCCGGAAAAAGGGGGAGGGGAAAAACTGTTTTTT
.,TRBV13,.,TRBJ1-4,CASSRGVTNEKLFF,TGTGCCAGCAGCAGAGGGGTGACTAATGAAAAACTGTTTTTT
once,TRBV7-7,TRBD1,TRBJ2-5,CASSLGTTGGAGTQYF,TGTGCTAGCAGCTTAGGAACGACAGGGGGCGCGGGGACCCAGTACTTC
.,TRBV7-2,TRBD1,TRBJ1-2,CASSSQGQGTLGYTF,TGTGCCAGCAGCTCCCAGGGACAGGGGACGTTGGGCTACACCTTC
.,TRBV11-3,.,TRBJ2-5,CASSLSGGAETQYF,TGTGCCAGCAGCTTATCAGGGGGGGCCGAGACCCAGTACTTC
.,TRBV7-9,.,TRBJ2-6,CASSLGRVGANVLTF,TGTGCCAGCAGCTTAGGCAGGGTTGGGGCCAACGTCCTGACTTTC
.,TRBV6-1,TRBD2,TRBJ2-5,CASSPRDYRTPQYF,TGTGCCAGCAGTCCTCGGGACTATCGAACTCCCCAGTACTTC
.,TRBV29-1,.,TRBJ2-5,CSVVPIEGRTETQYF,TGCAGCGTTGTTCCCATCGAGGGGCGGACGGAGACCCAGTACTTC
.,TRBV19,.,TRBJ2-7,CASSIQAGSYEQYF,TGTGCCAGTAGTATCCAGGCTGGATCCTACGAGCAGTACTTC
.,TRBV7-9,.,TRBJ1-2,CASALGGGTYGYTF,TGTGCCAGCGCCCTAGGCGGGGGAACCTATGGCTACACCTTC
.,TRBV6-1,TRBD1,TRBJ2-2,CASSELGGRNTGELFF,TGTGCCAGCAGTGAACTAGGGGGCCGGAACACCGGGGAGCTGTTTTTT
.,TRBV4-3,TRBD1,TRBJ1-1,CASSQRQGAPEAFF,TGCGCCAGCAGCCAACGACAGGGGGCCCCTGAAGCTTTCTTT
few,TRBV23-1,.,TRBJ1-1,CASRSNTEAFF,TGCGCCAGCAGATCAAACACTGAAGCTTTCTTT
.,TRBV19,TRBD1,TRBJ1-1,CASSNRDSPFTEAFF,TGTGCCAGTAGTAATCGGGACAGCCCGTTCACTGAAGCTTTCTTT
.,TRBV6-5,.,TRBJ1-1,CASSYNLRAPEAFF,TGTGCCAGCAGTTATAATCTGAGGGCCCCTGAAGCTTTCTTT
.,TRBV19,.,TRBJ2-1,CASSMAGSYNEQFF,TGTGCCAGTAGTATGGCGGGTTCCTACAATGAGCAGTTCTTC
.,TRBV7-2,.,TRBJ1-6,CASSLRENNSPLHF,TGTGCCAGCAGCTTAAGGGAGAATAATTCACCCCTCCACTTT
.,TRBV10-3,.,TRBJ1-3,CAISEIGRGPSGNTIYF,TGTGCCATCAGTGAGATCGGGCGAGGACCCTCTGGAAACACCATATATTTT
.,TRBV5-1,TRBD2,TRBJ2-3,CASSLVLAGGTDTQYF,TGCGCCAGCAGCTTGGTCCTAGCGGGGGGCACAGATACGCAGTATTTT
.,TRBV9,.,TRBJ1-3,CASSPFSGNSGNTIYF,TGTGCCAGCAGTCCTTTCTCGGGGAACTCTGGAAACACCATATATTTT
.,TRBV23-1,.,TRBJ1-4,CASSQSTDLRTNEKLFF,TGCGCCAGCAGTCAATCAACAGACTTGAGGACTAATGAAAAACTGTTTTTT